A selection of T cell receptor beta chains follows, all from one sample in a study of T cells in Graves' hyperthyroidism and ophthalmopathy. In TCRdb, the multiplex PCR reads were re-called with MiXCR into one record per CDR3 protein. The sample records 390,000 or so distinct CDR3 sequences, around 15% being singletons. Material for sequencing was blood. These receptors all stem from a man between 18 and 29 years old with Graves' ophthalmopathy. CDR3s include the opening cysteine and the closing phenylalanine or tryptophan. D genes are given only for firm matches. Clone size, where shown, is once, few, many, or a class for clones that have expanded.

j_gene: TRBJ1-5
v_gene: TRBV12-3/TRBV12-4
abundance: many
d_gene: TRBD1
CDR3aa: CASSTGGQSVLGNQPQHF
CDR3nt: TGTGCCAGCAGTACCGGGGGACAGTCGGTTTTGGGCAATCAGCCCCAGCATTTT

j_gene: TRBJ1-2
v_gene: TRBV20-1
abundance: many
d_gene: TRBD1
CDR3aa: CSARPWTGNYGYTF
CDR3nt: TGCAGTGCTAGACCCTGGACAGGGAACTATGGCTACACCTTC

j_gene: TRBJ2-5
v_gene: TRBV29-1
abundance: many
d_gene: NA
CDR3aa: CSVLQGGITETQYF
CDR3nt: TGCAGCGTTCTGCAGGGAGGTATAACGGAGACCCAGTACTTC

j_gene: TRBJ2-5
v_gene: TRBV7-9
abundance: many
d_gene: TRBD2
CDR3aa: CASSFLAGGPQETQYF
CDR3nt: TGTGCCAGCAGCTTCTTAGCGGGGGGGCCACAAGAGACCCAGTACTTC

j_gene: TRBJ2-7
v_gene: TRBV13
abundance: many
d_gene: TRBD2
CDR3aa: CASSLVDGGGEQYF
CDR3nt: TGTGCCAGCAGCTTAGTGGACGGGGGGGGCGAGCAGTACTTC

j_gene: TRBJ2-3
v_gene: TRBV5-1
abundance: many
d_gene: NA
CDR3aa: CASSPNVADTQYF
CDR3nt: TGCGCCAGCAGCCCGAACGTGGCAGATACGCAGTATTTT

j_gene: TRBJ1-1
v_gene: TRBV6-1
abundance: NA
d_gene: NA
CDR3aa: CASGIANTEAFF
CDR3nt: TGTGCCAGCGGGATAGCGAACACTGAAGCTTTCTTT

j_gene: TRBJ1-2
v_gene: TRBV7-8
abundance: NA
d_gene: NA
CDR3aa: CASSLFRGDVAGYGYTF
CDR3nt: TGTGCCAGCAGCTTATTTCGGGGTGACGTGGCGGGGTATGGCTACACCTTC

j_gene: TRBJ2-5
v_gene: TRBV7-9
abundance: many
d_gene: TRBD2
CDR3aa: CASSLIGGSETQYF
CDR3nt: TGTGCCAGCAGCTTAATTGGCGGGAGTGAGACCCAGTACTTC

j_gene: TRBJ2-3
v_gene: TRBV11-1
abundance: many
d_gene: NA
CDR3aa: CASSLAADTQYF
CDR3nt: TGTGCCAGCAGCTTAGCGGCAGATACGCAGTATTTT

j_gene: TRBJ2-7
v_gene: TRBV14
abundance: many
d_gene: NA
CDR3aa: CASSPTRDHRSYEQYF
CDR3nt: TGTGCCAGCAGCCCCACCCGGGACCACCGCTCCTACGAGCAGTACTTC

j_gene: TRBJ2-3
v_gene: TRBV5-1
abundance: many
d_gene: NA
CDR3aa: CASSLGQESSTDTQYF
CDR3nt: TGCGCCAGCAGCTTGGGACAGGAATCTAGCACAGATACGCAGTATTTT

j_gene: TRBJ2-1
v_gene: TRBV7-2
abundance: few
d_gene: TRBD2
CDR3aa: CASSLPSSGSAVF
CDR3nt: TGTGCCAGCAGCCTCCCTAGTAGCGGGAGCGCGGTCTTC

j_gene: TRBJ1-1
v_gene: TRBV20-1
abundance: many
d_gene: NA
CDR3aa: CSAKPGRDTEAFF
CDR3nt: TGCAGTGCTAAGCCGGGACGGGACACTGAAGCTTTCTTT

j_gene: TRBJ1-2
v_gene: TRBV20-1
abundance: NA
d_gene: NA
CDR3aa: CSTPSVSGGDGYTF
CDR3nt: TGCAGCACCCCGTCGGTGAGCGGGGGCGATGGCTACACCTTC

j_gene: TRBJ2-7
v_gene: TRBV11-3
abundance: many
d_gene: NA
CDR3aa: CASSLFSRDYEQYF
CDR3nt: TGTGCCAGCAGCTTATTCTCTAGAGACTACGAGCAGTACTTC

j_gene: TRBJ1-4
v_gene: TRBV18
abundance: few
d_gene: NA
CDR3aa: CASSPPGQSGATNEKLFF
CDR3nt: TGTGCCAGCTCACCACCGGGACAATCGGGGGCAACTAATGAAAAACTGTTTTTT

j_gene: TRBJ2-1
v_gene: TRBV3-1
abundance: many
d_gene: NA
CDR3aa: CASSQTRSSYNEQFF
CDR3nt: TGTGCCAGCAGCCAGACGAGGAGCTCCTACAATGAGCAGTTCTTC

j_gene: TRBJ2-1
v_gene: TRBV29-1
abundance: few
d_gene: NA
CDR3aa: CSARRGGGNEQFF
CDR3nt: TGCAGCGCCAGAAGGGGTGGGGGGAATGAGCAGTTCTTC

j_gene: TRBJ2-1
v_gene: TRBV7-9
abundance: many
d_gene: TRBD1
CDR3aa: CASSSGTGVYNEQFF
CDR3nt: TGCGCCAGCAGCTCGGGGACAGGGGTCTACAATGAGCAGTTCTTC